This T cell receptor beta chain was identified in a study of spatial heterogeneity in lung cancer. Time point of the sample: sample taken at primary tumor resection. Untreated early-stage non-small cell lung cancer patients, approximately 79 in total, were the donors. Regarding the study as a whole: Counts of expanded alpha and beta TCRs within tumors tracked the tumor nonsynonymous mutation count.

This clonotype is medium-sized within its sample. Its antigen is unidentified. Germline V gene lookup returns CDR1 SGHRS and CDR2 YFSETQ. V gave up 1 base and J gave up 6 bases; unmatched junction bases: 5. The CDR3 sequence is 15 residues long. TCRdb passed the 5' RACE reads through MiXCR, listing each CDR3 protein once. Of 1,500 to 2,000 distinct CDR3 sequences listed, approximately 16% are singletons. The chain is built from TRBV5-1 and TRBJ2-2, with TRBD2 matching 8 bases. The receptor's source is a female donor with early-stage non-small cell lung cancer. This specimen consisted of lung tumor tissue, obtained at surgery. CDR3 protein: CASSLTSGGAGELFF. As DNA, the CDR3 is TGCGCCAGCAGCTTGACCAGCGGGGGTGCCGGGGAGCTGTTTTTT.